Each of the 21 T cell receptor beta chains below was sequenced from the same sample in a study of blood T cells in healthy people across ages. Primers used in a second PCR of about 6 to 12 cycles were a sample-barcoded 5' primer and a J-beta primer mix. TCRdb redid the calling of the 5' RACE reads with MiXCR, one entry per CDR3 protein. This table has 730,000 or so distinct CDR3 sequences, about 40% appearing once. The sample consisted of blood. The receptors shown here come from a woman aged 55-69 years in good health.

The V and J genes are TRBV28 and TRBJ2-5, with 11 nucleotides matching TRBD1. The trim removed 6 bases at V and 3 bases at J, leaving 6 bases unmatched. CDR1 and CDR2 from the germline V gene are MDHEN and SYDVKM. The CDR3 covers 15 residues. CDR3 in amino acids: CASSVGQGAEETQYF. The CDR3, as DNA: TGTGCCAGCAGCGTAGGACAGGGGGCGGAAGAGACCCAGTACTTC.

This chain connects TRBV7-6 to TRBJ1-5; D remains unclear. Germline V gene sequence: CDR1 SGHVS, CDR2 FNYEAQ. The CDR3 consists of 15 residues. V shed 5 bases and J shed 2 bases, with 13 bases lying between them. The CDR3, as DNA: TGTGCCAGCAGCCCGAGGACTGATCGCAATCAGCCCCAGCATTTT. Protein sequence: CASSPRTDRNQPQHF.

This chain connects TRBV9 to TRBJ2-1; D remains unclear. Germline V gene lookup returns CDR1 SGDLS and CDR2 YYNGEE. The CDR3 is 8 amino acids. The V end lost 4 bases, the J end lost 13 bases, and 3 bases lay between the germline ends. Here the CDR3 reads CASSPQFF. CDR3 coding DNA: TGTGCCAGCAGCCCACAGTTCTTC.

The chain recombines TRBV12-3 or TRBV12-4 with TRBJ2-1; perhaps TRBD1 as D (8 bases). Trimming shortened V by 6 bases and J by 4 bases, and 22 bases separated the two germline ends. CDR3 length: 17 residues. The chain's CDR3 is CASSGQGGPSGYNEQFF. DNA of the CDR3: TGTGCCAGCAGCGGACAGGGCGGCCCTAGCGGTTACAATGAGCAGTTCTTC.

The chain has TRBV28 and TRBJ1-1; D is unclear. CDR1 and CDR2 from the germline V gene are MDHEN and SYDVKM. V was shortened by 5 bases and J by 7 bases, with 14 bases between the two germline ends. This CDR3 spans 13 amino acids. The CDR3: CASSRVEVDEAFF. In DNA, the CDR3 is TGTGCCAGCAGTCGGGTGGAGGTTGATGAAGCTTTCTTT.

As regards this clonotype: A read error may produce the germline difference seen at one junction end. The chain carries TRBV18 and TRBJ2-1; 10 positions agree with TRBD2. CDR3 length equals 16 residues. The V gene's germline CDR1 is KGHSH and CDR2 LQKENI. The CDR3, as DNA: TGTGTCAGCTCACCAAGCGGGAGGGCCTCGGGCAATGAGCAGTTCTTC. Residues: CVSSPSGRASGNEQFF.

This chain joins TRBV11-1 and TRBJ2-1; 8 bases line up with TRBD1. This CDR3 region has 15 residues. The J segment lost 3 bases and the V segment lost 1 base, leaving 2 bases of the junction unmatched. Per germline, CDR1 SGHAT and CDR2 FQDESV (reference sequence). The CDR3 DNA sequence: TGTGCCAGCAGCTTAGGTGGGACAGGCTACAATGAGCAGTTCTTC. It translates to CASSLGGTGYNEQFF.

The CDR3 sequence: CASSLGAGGPYEQYF. As DNA, the CDR3 is TGCGCCAGCAGCTTGGGTGCGGGAGGCCCCTACGAGCAGTACTTC. This chain joins TRBV5-1 and TRBJ2-7, with 8 bases fitting TRBD2. Germline V gene data show CDR1 as SGHRS and CDR2 as YFSETQ. The CDR3 extends over 15 amino acids. V trimming: 0 bases; J trimming: 2 bases; junction bases outside the gene matches: 4.

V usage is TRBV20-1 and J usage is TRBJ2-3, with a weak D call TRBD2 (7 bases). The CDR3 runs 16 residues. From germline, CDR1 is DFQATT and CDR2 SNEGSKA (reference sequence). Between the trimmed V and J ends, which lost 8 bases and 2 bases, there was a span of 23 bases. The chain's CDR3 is CSLSGASGALTDTQYF. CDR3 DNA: TGCAGTCTCTCGGGGGCAAGCGGGGCCCTCACAGATACGCAGTATTTT.

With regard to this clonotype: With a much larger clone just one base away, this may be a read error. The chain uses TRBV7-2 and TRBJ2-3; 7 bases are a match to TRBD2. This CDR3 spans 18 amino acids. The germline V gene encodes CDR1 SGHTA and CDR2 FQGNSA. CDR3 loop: CACSLDSEAGVITDTQYF. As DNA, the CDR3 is TGTGCCTGCAGCTTAGATTCGGAGGCGGGAGTGATCACAGATACGCAGTATTTT.

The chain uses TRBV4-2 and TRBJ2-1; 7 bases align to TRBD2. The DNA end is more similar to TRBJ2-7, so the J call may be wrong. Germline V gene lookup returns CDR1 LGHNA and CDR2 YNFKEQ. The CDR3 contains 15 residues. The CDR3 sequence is CASSQGLATYNEQYF. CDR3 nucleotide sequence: TGTGCCAGCAGCCAAGGACTAGCTACGTACAATGAGCAGTACTTC.

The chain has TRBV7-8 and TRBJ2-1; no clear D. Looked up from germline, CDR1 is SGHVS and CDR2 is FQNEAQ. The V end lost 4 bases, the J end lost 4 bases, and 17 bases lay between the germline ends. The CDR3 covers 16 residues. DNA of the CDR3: TGTGCCAGCAGCTCTGGCCCGAGATCACGTTACAATGAGCAGTTCTTC. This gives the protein CASSSGPRSRYNEQFF.

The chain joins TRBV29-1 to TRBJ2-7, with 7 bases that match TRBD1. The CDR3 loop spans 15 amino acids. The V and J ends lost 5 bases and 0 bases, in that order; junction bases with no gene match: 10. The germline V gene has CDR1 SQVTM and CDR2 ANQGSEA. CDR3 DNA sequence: TGCAGCGTTACCCCGGCAGGGGGTTCCTCCTACGAGCAGTACTTC. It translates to CSVTPAGGSSYEQYF.

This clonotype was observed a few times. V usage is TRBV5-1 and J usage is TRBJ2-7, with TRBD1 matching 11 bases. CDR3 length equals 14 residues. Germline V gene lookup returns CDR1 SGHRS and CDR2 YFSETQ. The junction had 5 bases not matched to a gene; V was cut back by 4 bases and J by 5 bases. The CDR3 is CASSKGQGADEQYF. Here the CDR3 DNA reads TGCGCCAGCAGCAAAGGACAGGGGGCGGACGAGCAGTACTTC.

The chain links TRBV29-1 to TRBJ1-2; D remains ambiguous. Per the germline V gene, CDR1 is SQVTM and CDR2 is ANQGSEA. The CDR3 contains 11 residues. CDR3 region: CGDGSGLWYTF. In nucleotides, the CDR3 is TGCGGCGATGGGAGCGGACTATGGTACACCTTC.

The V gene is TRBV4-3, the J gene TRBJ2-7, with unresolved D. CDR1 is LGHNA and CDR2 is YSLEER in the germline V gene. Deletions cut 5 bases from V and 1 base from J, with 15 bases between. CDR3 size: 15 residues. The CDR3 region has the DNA TGCGCCAGCAGCGGTCCCTTCCCCAGGTCCTACGAGCAGTACTTC. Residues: CASSGPFPRSYEQYF.

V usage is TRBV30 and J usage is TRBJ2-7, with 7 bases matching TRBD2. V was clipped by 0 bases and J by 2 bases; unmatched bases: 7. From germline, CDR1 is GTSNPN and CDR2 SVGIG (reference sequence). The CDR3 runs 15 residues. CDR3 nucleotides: TGTGCCTGGAGTGTACGGGGGAGGGCCCCCTACGAGCAGTACTTC. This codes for CAWSVRGRAPYEQYF.

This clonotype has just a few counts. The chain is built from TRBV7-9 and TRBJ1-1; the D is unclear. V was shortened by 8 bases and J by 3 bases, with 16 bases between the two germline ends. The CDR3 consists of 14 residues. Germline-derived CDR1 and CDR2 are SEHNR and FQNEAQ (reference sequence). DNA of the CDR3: TGTGCCAGCTCTCGGGGTCAGATGGACACTGAAGCTTTCTTT. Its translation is CASSRGQMDTEAFF. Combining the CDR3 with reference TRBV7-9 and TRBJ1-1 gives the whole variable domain DTGVSQNPRHKITKRGQNVTFRCDPISEHNRLYWYRQTLGQGPEFLTYFQNEAQLEKSRLLSDRFSAERPKGSFSTLEIQRTEQGDSAMYLCASSRGQMDTEAFFGQGTRLTVV.

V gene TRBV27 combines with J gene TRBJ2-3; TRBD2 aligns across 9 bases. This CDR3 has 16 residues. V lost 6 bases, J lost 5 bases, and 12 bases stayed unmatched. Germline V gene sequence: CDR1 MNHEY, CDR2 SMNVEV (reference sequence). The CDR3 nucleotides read TGTGCCAGCAGCGGAGGCGGGACAGCGGGGGGAGATACGCAGTATTTT. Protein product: CASSGGGTAGGDTQYF.

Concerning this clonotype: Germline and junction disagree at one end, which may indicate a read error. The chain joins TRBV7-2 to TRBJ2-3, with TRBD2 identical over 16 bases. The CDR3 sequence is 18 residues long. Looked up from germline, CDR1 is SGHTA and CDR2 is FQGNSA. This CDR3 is CVSSWGLAGGETLDTQYF. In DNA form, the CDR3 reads TGTGTCAGCAGCTGGGGACTAGCGGGAGGGGAAACCTTAGATACGCAGTATTTT.

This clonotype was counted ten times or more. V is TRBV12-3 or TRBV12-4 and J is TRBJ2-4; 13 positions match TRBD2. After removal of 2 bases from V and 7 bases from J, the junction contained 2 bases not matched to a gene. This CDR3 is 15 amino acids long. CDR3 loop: CASSLSTSGGNIQYF. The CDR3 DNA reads TGTGCCAGCAGTTTATCGACTAGCGGGGGGAACATTCAGTACTTC.